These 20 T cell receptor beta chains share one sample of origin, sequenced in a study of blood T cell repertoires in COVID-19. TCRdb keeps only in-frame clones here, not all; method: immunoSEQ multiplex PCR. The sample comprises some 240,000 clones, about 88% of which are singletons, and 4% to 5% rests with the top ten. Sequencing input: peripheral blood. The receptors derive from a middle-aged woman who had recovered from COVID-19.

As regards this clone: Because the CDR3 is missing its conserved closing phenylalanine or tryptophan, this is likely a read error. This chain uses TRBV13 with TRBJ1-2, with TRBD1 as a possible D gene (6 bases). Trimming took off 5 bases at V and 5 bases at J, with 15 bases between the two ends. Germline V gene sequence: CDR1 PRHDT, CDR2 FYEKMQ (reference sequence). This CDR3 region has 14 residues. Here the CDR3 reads CASSLTNTGYGYTL. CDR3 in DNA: TGTGCCAGCAGCCTTACCAATACAGGGTATGGCTACACCCTC.

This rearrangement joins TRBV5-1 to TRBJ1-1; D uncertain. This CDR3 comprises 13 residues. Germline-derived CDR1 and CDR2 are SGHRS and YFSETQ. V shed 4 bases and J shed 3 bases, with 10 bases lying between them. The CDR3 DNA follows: TGCGCCAGCAGCCTCGAGGAAGACACTGAAGCTTTCTTT. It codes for CASSLEEDTEAFF.

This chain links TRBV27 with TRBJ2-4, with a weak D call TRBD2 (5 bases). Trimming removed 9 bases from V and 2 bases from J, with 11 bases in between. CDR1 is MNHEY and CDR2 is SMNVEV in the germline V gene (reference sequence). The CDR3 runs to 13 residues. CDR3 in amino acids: CASGEIPKNIQYF. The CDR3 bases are TGTGCCAGTGGGGAGATTCCCAAAAACATTCAGTACTTC.

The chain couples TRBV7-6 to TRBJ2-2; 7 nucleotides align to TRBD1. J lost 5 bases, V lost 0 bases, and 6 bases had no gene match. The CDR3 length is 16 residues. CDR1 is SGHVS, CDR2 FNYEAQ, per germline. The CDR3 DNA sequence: TGTGCCAGCAGCTTAGCGACAGGGATCGAGACCGGGGAGCTGTTTTTT. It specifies CASSLATGIETGELFF. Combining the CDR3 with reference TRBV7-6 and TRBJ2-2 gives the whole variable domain GAGVSQSPRYKVTKRGQDVALRCDPISGHVSLYWYRQALGQGPEFLTYFNYEAQQDKSGLPNDRFSAERPEGSISTLTIQRTEQRDSAMYRCASSLATGIETGELFFGEGSRLTVL.

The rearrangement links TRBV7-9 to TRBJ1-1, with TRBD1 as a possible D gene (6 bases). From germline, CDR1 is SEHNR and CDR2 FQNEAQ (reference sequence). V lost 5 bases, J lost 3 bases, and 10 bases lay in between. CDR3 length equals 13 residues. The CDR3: CASSPKGDTEAFF. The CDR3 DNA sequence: TGTGCCAGCAGCCCCAAGGGGGACACTGAAGCTTTCTTT. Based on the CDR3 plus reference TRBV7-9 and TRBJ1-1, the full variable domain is DTGVSQNPRHKITKRGQNVTFRCDPISEHNRLYWYRQTLGQGPEFLTYFQNEAQLEKSRLLSDRFSAERPKGSFSTLEIQRTEQGDSAMYLCASSPKGDTEAFFGQGTRLTVV.

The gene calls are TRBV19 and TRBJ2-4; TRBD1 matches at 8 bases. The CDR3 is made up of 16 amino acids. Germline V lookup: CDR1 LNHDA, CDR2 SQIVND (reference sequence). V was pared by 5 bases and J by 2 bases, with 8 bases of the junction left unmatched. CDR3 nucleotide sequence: TGTGCCAGTAGTTCGCGACAGGGGATTACCAAAAACATTCAGTACTTC. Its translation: CASSSRQGITKNIQYF.

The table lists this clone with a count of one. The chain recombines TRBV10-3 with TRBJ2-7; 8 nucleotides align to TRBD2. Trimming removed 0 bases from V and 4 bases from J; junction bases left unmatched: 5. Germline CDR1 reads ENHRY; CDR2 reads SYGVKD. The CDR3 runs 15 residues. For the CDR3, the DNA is TGTGCCATCAGTGAGTCATTAGCGGGAACGTACGAGCAGTACGTC. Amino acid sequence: CAISESLAGTYEQYV.

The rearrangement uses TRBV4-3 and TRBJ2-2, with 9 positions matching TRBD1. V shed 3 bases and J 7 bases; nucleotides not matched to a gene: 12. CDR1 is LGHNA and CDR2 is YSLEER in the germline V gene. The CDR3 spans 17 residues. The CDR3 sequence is CASSHNFPGTGIGELFF. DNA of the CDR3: TGCGCCAGCAGCCACAATTTCCCCGGGACAGGGATCGGGGAGCTGTTTTTT.

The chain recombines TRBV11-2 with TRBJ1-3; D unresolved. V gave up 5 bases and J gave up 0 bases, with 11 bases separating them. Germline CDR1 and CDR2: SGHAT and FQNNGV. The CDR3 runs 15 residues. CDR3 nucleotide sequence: TGTGCCAGCAGCAAACCGACTGGCTCTGGAAACACCATATATTTT. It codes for CASSKPTGSGNTIYF.

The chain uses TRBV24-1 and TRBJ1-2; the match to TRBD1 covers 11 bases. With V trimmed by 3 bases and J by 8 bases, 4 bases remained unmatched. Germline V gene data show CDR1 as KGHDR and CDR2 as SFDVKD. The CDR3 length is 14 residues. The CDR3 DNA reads TGTGCCACCAGTGATGGACAGGGGGCTGAAGGCTACACCTTC. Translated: CATSDGQGAEGYTF.

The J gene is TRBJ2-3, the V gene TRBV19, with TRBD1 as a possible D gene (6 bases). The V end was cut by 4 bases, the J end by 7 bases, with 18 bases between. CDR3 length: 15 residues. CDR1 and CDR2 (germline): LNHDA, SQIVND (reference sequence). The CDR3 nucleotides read TGTGCCAGTAGTACGGGCCAGGGGATCTTGTATACGCAGTATTTT. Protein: CASSTGQGILYTQYF.

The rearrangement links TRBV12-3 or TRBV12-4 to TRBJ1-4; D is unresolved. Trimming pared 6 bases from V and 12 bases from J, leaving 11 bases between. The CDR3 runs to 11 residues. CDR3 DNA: TGTGCCAGCAGCGCCGAGTATGAACTGTTTTTT. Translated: CASSAEYELFF.

CDR3 DNA sequence: TGCGCCAGCAGTGAGTTCGGTAGCGGGAACACCGGGGAGCTGTTTTTT. This translates into CASSEFGSGNTGELFF. The chain joins TRBV10-1 to TRBJ2-2; tentative D call: TRBD2 (6 bases). The CDR3 has 16 amino acids. Trimming stripped 1 base from V and 1 base from J, with 10 bases between. Germline V gene data show CDR1 as WNHNN and CDR2 as SYGVQD (reference sequence).

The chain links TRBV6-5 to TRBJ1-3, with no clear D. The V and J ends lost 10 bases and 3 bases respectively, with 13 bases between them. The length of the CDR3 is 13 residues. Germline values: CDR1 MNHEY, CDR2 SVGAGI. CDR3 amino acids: CATQSPGGNTIYF. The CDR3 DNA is TGTGCCACCCAATCGCCAGGTGGAAACACCATATATTTT.

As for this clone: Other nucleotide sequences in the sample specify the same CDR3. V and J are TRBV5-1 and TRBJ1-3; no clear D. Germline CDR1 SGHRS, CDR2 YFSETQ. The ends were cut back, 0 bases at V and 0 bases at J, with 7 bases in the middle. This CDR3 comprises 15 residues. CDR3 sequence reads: CASSLGRSSGNTIYF. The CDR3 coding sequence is TGCGCCAGCAGCTTGGGCCGGAGCTCTGGAAACACCATATATTTT. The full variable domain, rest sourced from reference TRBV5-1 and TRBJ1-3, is KAGVTQTPRYLIKTRGQQVTLSCSPISGHRSVSWYQQTPGQGLQFLFEYFSETQRNKGNFPGRFSGRQFSNSRSEMNVSTLELGDSALYLCASSLGRSSGNTIYFGEGSWLTVV.

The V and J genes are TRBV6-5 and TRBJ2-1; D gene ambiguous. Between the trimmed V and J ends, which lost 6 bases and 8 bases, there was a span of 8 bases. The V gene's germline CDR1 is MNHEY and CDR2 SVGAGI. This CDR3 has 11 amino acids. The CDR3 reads CASSLGYEQFF. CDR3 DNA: TGTGCCAGCAGCCTAGGTTATGAGCAGTTCTTC.

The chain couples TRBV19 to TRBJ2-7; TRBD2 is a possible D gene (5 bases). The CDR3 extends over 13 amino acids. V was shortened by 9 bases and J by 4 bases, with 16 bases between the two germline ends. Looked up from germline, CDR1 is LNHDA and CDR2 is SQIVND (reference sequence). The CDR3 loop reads CASNQDTSYEQYV. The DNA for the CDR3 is TGTGCCAGCAACCAAGATACTAGTTACGAGCAGTACGTC.

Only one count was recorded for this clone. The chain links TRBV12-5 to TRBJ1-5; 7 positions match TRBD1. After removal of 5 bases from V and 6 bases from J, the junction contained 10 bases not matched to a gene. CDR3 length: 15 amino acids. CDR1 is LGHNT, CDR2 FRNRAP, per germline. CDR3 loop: CASGPPGTAGQPQHF. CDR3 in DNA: TGTGCTAGTGGTCCGCCCGGGACAGCTGGTCAGCCCCAGCATTTT.

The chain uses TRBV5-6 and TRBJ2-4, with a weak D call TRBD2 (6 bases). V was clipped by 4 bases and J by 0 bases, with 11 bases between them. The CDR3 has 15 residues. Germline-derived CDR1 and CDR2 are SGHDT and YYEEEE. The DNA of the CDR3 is TGTGCCAGCAGCATTGGCGGGACAGCCAAAAACATTCAGTACTTC. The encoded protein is CASSIGGTAKNIQYF.

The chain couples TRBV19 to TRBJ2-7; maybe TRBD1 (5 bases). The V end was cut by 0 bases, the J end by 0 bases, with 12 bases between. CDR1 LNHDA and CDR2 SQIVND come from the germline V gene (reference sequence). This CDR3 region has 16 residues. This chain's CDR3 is CASSIDYRSSSYEQYF. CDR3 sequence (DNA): TGTGCCAGTAGTATAGATTACAGGTCGAGCTCCTACGAGCAGTACTTC.